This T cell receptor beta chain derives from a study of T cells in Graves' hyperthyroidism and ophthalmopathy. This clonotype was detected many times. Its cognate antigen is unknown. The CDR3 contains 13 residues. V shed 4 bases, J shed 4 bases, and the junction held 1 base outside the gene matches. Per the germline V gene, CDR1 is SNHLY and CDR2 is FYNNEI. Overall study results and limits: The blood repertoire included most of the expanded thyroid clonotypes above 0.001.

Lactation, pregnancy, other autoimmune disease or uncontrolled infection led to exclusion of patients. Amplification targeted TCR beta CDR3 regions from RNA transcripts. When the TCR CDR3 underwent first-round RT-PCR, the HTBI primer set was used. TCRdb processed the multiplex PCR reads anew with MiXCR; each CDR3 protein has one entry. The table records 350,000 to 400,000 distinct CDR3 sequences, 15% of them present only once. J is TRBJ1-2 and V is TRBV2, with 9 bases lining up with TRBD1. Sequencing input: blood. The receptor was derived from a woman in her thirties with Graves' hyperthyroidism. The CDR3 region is CASSAGQGYGYTF. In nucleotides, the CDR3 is TGTGCCAGCAGTGCGGGACAGGGCTATGGCTACACCTTC.